The source of this T cell receptor (beta chain) is a study of persistence of HIV-infected CD4 T cells. Study at large: Median time on suppressive ART was 7 to 9 years. Study-level findings and limits: TCRbeta richness was lower in CMV- and Gag-responding cells than in anti-CD3/anti-CD28-responding cells.

The libraries were made with immunoSEQ version 4 in survey mode. Only in-frame clones appear in the TCRdb table, and some are missing; sequencing was by immunoSEQ multiplex PCR. The sample includes about 36,000 clones, under 90% of them seen just once. This clone was seen just once. Its antigen is undetermined. Cells were stimulated with overlapping HIV-1 Gag 15-mer peptides. CD40L-negative CD69-negative CD45RO-high memory CD4+ T cells were sorted as populations depleted of antigen-responding cells. Adults with HIV-1 started suppressive ART while chronically infected. V was clipped by 3 bases and J by 6 bases, with 18 bases between them. Germline loops: CDR1 SGDLS, CDR2 YYNGEE. The length of the CDR3 is 16 residues.

The gene calls are TRBV9 and TRBJ2-2; possibly TRBD1 or TRBD2 for D (7 bases each). The starting material was cultured CD4+ T cells from PBMCs, obtained from a patient who received antiretroviral therapy. This receptor was taken from an adult with HIV. The donor label of this sample is uncertain. DNA of the CDR3: TGTGCCAGCAGCGCCCAGGGGGGGTTGTTCCCCGGGGAGCTGTTTTTT. Amino acids: CASSAQGGLFPGELFF.